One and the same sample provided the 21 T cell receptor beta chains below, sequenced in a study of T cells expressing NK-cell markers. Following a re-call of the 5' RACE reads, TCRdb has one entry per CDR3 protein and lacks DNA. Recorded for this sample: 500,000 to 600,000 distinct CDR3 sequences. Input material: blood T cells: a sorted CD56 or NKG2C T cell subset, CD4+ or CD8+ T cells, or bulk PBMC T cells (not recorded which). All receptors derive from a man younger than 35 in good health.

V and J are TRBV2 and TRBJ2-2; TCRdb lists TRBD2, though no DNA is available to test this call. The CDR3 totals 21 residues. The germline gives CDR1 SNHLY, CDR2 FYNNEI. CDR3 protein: CASSEAGVARARVINTGELFF.

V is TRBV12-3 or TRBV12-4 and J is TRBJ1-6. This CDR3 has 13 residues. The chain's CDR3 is CASSKNLGSPLHF.

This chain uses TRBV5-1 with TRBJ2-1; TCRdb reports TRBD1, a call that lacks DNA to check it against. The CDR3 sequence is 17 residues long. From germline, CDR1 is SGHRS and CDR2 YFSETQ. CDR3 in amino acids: CASSFSPGTGTYNEQFF.

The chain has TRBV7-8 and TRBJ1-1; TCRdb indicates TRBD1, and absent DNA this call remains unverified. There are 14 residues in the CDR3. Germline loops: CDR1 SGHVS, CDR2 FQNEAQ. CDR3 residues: CASSRGTVDTEAFF.

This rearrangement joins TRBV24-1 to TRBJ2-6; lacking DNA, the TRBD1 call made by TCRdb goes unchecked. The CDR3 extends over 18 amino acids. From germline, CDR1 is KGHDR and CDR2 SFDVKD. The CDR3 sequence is CATSRGTGVFTGANVLTF.

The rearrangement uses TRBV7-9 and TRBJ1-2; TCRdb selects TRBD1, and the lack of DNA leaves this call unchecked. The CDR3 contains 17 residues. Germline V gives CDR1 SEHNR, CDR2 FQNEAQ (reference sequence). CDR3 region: CASSTRDRGRQVHGYTF.

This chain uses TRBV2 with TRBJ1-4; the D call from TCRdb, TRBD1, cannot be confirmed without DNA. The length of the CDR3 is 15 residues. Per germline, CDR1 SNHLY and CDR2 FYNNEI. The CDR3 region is CASSVGQAPNEKLFF.

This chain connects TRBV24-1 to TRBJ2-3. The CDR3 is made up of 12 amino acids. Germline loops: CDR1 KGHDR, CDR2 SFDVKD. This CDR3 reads CATSVRGRTQYF.

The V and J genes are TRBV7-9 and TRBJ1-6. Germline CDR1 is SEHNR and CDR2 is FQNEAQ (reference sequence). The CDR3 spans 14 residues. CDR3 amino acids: CASSLVANNSPLHF.

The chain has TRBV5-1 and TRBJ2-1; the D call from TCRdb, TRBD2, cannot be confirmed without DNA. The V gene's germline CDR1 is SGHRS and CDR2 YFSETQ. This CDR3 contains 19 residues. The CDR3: CASSQLQGRGEVIGNEQFF.

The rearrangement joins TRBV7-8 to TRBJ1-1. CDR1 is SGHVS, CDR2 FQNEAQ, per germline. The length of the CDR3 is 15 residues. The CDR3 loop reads CASSLRLGSRTEAFF.

The CDR3 is CASSLSSGRPNSHNEQFF. The chain employs TRBV5-1 and TRBJ2-1; TCRdb gives TRBD2 as the D gene, but with no DNA this cannot be confirmed. This CDR3 contains 18 residues. Looked up from germline, CDR1 is SGHRS and CDR2 is YFSETQ. The variable domain in full, with the rest retrieved from reference TRBV5-1 and TRBJ2-1, is KAGVTQTPRYLIKTRGQQVTLSCSPISGHRSVSWYQQTPGQGLQFLFEYFSETQRNKGNFPGRFSGRQFSNSRSEMNVSTLELGDSALYLCASSLSSGRPNSHNEQFFGPGTRLTVL.

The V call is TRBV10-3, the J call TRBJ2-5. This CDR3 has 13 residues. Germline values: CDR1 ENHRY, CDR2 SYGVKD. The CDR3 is CATTSGEGETQYF.

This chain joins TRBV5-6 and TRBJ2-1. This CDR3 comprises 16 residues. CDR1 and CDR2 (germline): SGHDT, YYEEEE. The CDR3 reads CASSLRVSFSYNEQFF.

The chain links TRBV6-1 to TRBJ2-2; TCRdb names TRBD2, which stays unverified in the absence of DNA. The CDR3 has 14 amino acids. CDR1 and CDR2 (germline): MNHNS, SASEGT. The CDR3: CASSEYGLAGELFF.

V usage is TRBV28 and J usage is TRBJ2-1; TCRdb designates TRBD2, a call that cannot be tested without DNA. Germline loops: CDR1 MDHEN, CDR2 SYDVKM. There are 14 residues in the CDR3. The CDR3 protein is CASSFRRDYNEQFF. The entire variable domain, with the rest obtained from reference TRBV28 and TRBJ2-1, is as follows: DVKVTQSSRYLVKRTGEKVFLECVQDMDHENMFWYRQDPGLGLRLIYFSYDVKMKEKGDIPEGYSVSREKKERFSLILESASTNQTSMYLCASSFRRDYNEQFFGPGTRLTVL.

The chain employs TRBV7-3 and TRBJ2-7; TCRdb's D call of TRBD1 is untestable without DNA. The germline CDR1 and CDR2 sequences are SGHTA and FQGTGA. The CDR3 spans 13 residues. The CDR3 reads CASSFRDNYEQYF.

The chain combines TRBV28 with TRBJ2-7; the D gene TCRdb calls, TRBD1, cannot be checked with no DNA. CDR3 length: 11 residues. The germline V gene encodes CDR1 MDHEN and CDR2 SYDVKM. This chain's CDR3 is CASSHRDGQYF. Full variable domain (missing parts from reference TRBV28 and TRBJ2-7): DVKVTQSSRYLVKRTGEKVFLECVQDMDHENMFWYRQDPGLGLRLIYFSYDVKMKEKGDIPEGYSVSREKKERFSLILESASTNQTSMYLCASSHRDGQYFGPGTRLTVT.

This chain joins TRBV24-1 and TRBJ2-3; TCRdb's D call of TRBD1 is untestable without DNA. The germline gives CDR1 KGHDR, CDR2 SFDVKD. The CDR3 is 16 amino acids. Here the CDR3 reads CATRPSDRVSTDTQYF.

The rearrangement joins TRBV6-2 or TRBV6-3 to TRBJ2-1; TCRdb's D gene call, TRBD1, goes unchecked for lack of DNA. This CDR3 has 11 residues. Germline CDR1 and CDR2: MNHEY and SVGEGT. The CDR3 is CASSNSPRQFF.

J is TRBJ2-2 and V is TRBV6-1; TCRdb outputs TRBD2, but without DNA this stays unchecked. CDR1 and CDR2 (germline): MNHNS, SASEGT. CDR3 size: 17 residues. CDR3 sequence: CASSRTSGRRGTGELFF.